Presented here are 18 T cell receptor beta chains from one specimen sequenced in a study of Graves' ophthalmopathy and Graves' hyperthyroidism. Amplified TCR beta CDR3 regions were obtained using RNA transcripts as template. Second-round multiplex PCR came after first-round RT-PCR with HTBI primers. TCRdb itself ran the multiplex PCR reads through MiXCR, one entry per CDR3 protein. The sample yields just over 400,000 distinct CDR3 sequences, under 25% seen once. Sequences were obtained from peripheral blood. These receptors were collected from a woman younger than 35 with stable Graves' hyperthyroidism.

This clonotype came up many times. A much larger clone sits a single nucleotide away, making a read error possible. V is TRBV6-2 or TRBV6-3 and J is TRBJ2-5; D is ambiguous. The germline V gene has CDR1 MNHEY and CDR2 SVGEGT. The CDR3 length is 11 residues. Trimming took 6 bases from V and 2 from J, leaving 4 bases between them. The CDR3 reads CASRLQETQYF. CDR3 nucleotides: TGTGCCAGCAGATTACAAGAGACCCAGTACTTC.

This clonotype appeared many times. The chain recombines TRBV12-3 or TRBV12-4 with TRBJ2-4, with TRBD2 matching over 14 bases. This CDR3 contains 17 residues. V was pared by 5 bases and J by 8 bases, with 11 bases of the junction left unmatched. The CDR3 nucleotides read TGTGCCAGCAGTCCGGGACTAGCGGGAGTTATGGGGGACATTCAGTACTTC. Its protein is CASSPGLAGVMGDIQYF.

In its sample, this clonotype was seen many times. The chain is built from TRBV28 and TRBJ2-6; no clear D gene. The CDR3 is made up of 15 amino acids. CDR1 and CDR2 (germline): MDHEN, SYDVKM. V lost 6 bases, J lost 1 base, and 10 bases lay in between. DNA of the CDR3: TGTGCCAGCAGCTCCTCAAGGTCTGGGGCCAACGTCCTGACTTTC. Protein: CASSSSRSGANVLTF.

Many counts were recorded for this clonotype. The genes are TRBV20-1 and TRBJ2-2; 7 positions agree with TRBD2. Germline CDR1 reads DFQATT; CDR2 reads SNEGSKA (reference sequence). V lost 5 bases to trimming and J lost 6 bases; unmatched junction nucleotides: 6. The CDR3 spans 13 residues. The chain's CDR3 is CSAEPLAPGELFF. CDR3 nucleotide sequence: TGCAGTGCTGAGCCACTAGCGCCCGGGGAGCTGTTTTTT.

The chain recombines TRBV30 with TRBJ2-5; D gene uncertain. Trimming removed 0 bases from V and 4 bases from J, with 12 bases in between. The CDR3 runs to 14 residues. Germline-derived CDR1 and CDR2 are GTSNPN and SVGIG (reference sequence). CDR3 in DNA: TGTGCCTGGAGTGTACTTTCAGGCGGAGAGACCCAGTACTTC. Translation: CAWSVLSGGETQYF.

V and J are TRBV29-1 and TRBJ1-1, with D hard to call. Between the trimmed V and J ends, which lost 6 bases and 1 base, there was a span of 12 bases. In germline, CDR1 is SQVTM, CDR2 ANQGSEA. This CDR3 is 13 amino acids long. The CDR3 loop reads CSVVTDWNTEAFF. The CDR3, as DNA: TGCAGCGTCGTGACCGATTGGAACACTGAAGCTTTCTTT.

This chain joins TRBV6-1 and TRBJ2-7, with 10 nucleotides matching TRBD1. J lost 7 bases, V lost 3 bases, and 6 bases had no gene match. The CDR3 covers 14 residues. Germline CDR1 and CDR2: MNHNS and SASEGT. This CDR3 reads CASSEGTGVGEQYF. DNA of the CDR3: TGTGCCAGCAGTGAGGGGACAGGGGTCGGGGAGCAGTACTTC.

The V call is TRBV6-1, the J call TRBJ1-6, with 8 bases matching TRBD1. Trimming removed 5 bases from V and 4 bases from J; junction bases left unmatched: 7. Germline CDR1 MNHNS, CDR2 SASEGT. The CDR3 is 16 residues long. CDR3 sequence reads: CASSLSGGGYNSPLHF. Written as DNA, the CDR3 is TGTGCCAGCAGTCTCTCAGGGGGCGGATATAATTCACCCCTCCACTTT.

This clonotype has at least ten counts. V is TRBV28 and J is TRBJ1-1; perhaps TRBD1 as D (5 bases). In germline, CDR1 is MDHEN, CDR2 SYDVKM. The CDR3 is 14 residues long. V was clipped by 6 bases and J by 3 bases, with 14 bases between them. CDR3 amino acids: CASSPSGDYTEAFF. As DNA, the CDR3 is TGTGCCAGCAGCCCCTCGGGGGATTACACTGAAGCTTTCTTT.

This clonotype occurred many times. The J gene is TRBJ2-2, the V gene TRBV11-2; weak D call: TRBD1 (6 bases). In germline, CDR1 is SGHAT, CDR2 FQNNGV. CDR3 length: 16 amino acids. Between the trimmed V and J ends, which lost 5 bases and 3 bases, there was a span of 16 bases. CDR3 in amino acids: CASSKGQTYYTGELFF. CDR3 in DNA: TGTGCCAGCAGCAAAGGACAGACCTATTACACCGGGGAGCTGTTTTTT.

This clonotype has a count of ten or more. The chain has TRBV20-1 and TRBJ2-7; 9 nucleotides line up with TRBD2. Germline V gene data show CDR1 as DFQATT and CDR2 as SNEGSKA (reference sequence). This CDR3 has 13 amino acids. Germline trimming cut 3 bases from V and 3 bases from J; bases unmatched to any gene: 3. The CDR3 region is CSARASGVYEQYF. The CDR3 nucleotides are TGCAGTGCTAGGGCTAGCGGGGTCTACGAGCAGTACTTC.

CDR3 sequence (DNA): TGTGCTAGTGGTTTGGGACACAGGGACGGCACTGAAGCTTTCTTT. Protein: CASGLGHRDGTEAFF. The genes are TRBV12-5 and TRBJ1-1; a possible D gene is TRBD1 (6 bases). There are 15 residues in the CDR3. V lost 1 base and J 4 bases, leaving 13 bases between the germline ends. Per the germline V gene, CDR1 is LGHNT and CDR2 is FRNRAP.

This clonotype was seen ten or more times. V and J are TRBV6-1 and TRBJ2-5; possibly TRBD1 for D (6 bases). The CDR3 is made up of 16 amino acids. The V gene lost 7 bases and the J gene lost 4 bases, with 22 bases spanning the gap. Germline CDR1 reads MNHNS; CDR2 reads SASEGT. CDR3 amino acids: CASIRVPGVDSETQYF. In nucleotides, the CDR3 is TGTGCCAGCATAAGGGTTCCAGGGGTGGATTCAGAGACCCAGTACTTC.

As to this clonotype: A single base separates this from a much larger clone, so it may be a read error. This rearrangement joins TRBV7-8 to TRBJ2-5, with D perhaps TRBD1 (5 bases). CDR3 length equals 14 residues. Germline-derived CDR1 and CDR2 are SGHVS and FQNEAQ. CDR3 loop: CASSLDPGRETKYF. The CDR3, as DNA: TGTGCCAGCAGCTTAGATCCAGGGCGAGAGACCAAGTACTTC.

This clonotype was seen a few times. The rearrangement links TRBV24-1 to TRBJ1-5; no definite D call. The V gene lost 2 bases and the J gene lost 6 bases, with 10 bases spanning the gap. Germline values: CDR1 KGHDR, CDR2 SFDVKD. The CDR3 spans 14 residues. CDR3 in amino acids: CATSDSPAIQPQHF. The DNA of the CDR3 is TGTGCCACCAGTGATTCACCTGCGATTCAGCCCCAGCATTTT.

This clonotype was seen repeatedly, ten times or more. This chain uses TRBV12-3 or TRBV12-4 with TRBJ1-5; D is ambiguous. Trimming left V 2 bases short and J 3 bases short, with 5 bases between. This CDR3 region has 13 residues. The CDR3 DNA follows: TGTGCCAGCAGTTTATGGGACAATCAGCCCCAGCATTTT. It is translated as CASSLWDNQPQHF.

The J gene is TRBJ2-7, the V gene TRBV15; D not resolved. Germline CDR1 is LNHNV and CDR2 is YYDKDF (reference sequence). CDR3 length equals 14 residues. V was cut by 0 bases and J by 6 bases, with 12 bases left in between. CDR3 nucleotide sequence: TGTGCCACCAGCAGAGATTTGGGGTGGGCCGAGCAGTACTTC. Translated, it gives CATSRDLGWAEQYF.

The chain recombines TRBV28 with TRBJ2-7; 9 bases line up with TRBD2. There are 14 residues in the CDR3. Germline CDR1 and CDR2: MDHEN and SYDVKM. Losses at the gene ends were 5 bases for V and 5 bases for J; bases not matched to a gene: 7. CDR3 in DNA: TGTGCCAGCAGTGCCAGACTAGCGGAGCACGAGCAGTACTTC. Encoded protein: CASSARLAEHEQYF.